This entry features one T cell receptor (beta chain) sequence. The antigen is unknown. These data belong to a study of cytomegalovirus exposure and HLA in healthy donors. Study-wide results and limits: Most CMV-associated TCR beta chains were later found to appear HLA-restricted. When a later analysis compared HLA-associated TCR beta chains with equally common others, the HLA-associated chains turned out to be more clonally expanded and to have lower generation probabilities.

Primers for the PCR totalled 60 Vbeta and 13 Jbeta. TCRdb keeps only in-frame clones here, not all; method: immunoSEQ multiplex PCR. Of approximately 180,000 clones in the sample, 77% are singletons; the top ten hold approximately 1.5%. Germline V gives CDR1 MNHEY, CDR2 SVGAGI. CDR3 size: 14 residues. The V gene lost 0 bases and the J gene lost 8 bases, with 11 bases spanning the gap. The sequence derives from a woman under 40 in good health and CMV-seropositive. Material: PBMCs. This rearrangement joins TRBV6-5 to TRBJ2-1; D not resolved. CDR3 DNA: TGTGCCAGCAGTTACTCGAGACCGAGCGATGAGCAGTTCTTC. Residues: CASSYSRPSDEQFF.